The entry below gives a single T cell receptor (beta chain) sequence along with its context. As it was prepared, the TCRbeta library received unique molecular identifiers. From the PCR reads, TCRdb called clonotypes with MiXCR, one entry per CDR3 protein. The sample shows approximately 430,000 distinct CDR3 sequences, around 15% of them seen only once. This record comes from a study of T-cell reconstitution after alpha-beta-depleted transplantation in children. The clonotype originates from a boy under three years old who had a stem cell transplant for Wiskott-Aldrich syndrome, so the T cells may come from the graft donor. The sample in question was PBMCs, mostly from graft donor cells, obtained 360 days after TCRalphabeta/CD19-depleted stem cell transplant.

The CDR3 nucleotides read TGTGCCAGCAGCTTAGGGAGCGGCAAAAGCTCCTACAATGAGCAGTTCTTC. This translates into CASSLGSGKSSYNEQFF. The J gene is TRBJ2-1, the V gene TRBV4-2; D may be TRBD2 (5 bases). This CDR3 is built from 17 residues. Deletions cut 5 bases from V and 0 bases from J, with 17 bases between. Germline V lookup: CDR1 LGHNA, CDR2 YNFKEQ.